These 21 T cell receptor beta chains were sequenced from one sample in a study of early T cells in non-severe SARS-CoV-2 infection. TCRdb recomputed calls from the 5' RACE reads with MiXCR, one row per CDR3 protein. The sample includes some 76,000 distinct CDR3 sequences, roughly an eighth of them seen just once. The sequencing sample was made of whole blood. These receptor sequences come from an adult who was a healthcare worker with PCR-confirmed SARS-CoV-2 infection or an uninfected control (not recorded which).

The chain recombines TRBV4-1 with TRBJ2-5; D perhaps matches TRBD2 (6 bases). The CDR3 spans 17 residues. Germline loops: CDR1 MGHRA, CDR2 YSYEKL. The germline V and J ends were trimmed by 1 base and 5 bases, with 20 bases remaining between them. CDR3 DNA sequence: TGCGCCAGCAGCCAAGGGAATCTAGGTATAGGAGGGGAGACCCAGTACTTC. It translates to CASSQGNLGIGGETQYF.

This clonotype turned up a few times. The chain couples TRBV2 to TRBJ2-5; the D gene could be TRBD1 or TRBD2 (5 bases each). V was clipped by 8 bases and J by 0 bases, with 13 bases between them. Germline CDR1 is SNHLY and CDR2 is FYNNEI. The CDR3 sequence is 14 residues long. The CDR3, as DNA: TGTGCCAGCGTGGGACCCTTGTACCAAGAGACCCAGTACTTC. This codes for CASVGPLYQETQYF.

This clonotype was seen a handful of times. The V call is TRBV7-8, the J call TRBJ2-3; 7 bases line up with TRBD2. The CDR3 totals 14 residues. The germline V gene has CDR1 SGHVS and CDR2 FQNEAQ. V shed 5 bases, J shed 8 bases, and the junction held 10 bases outside the gene matches. This CDR3 is CASSTPGLAATQYF. In DNA form, the CDR3 reads TGTGCCAGCAGCACTCCCGGGCTAGCGGCTACGCAGTATTTT.

This clonotype has ten or more counts. This chain joins TRBV6-1 and TRBJ2-1; 8 bases map to TRBD2. CDR3 length: 13 residues. The germline V gene encodes CDR1 MNHNS and CDR2 SASEGT. Trimming took 6 bases from V and 7 from J; bases not matched to a gene: 5. CDR3 residues: CASRGTRVNEQFF. CDR3 coding DNA: TGTGCCAGCAGGGGGACTAGGGTAAATGAGCAGTTCTTC.

The V call is TRBV20-1, the J call TRBJ2-7; perhaps TRBD1 as D (5 bases). V was shortened by 3 bases and J by 0 bases, with 12 bases between the two germline ends. The CDR3 is 14 amino acids. Germline V gene data show CDR1 as DFQATT and CDR2 as SNEGSKA (reference sequence). The CDR3 coding sequence is TGCAGTGCTAGCGCAGGGATCGGCTCCTACGAGCAGTACTTC. Translating gives CSASAGIGSYEQYF.

This sequence joins TRBV27 and TRBJ1-1; D ambiguous. V lost 3 bases and J lost 3, with 8 bases in between. From germline, CDR1 is MNHEY and CDR2 SMNVEV (reference sequence). This CDR3 has 13 residues. CDR3 sequence (DNA): TGTGCCAGCAGTTTGGGGTCCTACACTGAAGCTTTCTTT. Translation: CASSLGSYTEAFF.

The chain combines TRBV20-1 with TRBJ2-5, with D perhaps TRBD1 (6 bases). V was pared by 5 bases and J by 5 bases, with 12 bases between. Germline loops: CDR1 DFQATT, CDR2 SNEGSKA (reference sequence). The CDR3 contains 12 residues. The CDR3 DNA follows: TGCAGTGCTTCCAGGGGCGGGGAGACCCAGTACTTC. Residues: CSASRGGETQYF.

The chain has TRBV20-1 and TRBJ1-2; D unclear. The CDR3 spans 14 residues. Looked up from germline, CDR1 is DFQATT and CDR2 is SNEGSKA (reference sequence). Deletions cut 3 bases from V and 3 bases from J, with 14 bases between. In DNA form, the CDR3 reads TGCAGTGCTAGGAACGCAATAGCCTACTATGGCTACACCTTC. Translating it yields CSARNAIAYYGYTF.

The rearrangement uses TRBV30 and TRBJ1-5; D is possibly TRBD1 (5 bases). This CDR3 has 12 amino acids. Trimming shortened V by 5 bases and J by 5 bases, and 10 bases separated the two germline ends. From germline, CDR1 is GTSNPN and CDR2 SVGIG (reference sequence). CDR3 sequence: CAWDSRDQPQHF. The CDR3 DNA is TGTGCCTGGGACAGTCGAGATCAGCCCCAGCATTTT.

The chain recombines TRBV6-2 or TRBV6-3 with TRBJ2-3, with 11 bases lining up with TRBD2. Per the germline V gene, CDR1 is MNHEY and CDR2 is SVGEGT. J lost 2 bases, V lost 7 bases, and 5 bases had no gene match. This CDR3 region has 15 residues. The CDR3 DNA reads as TGTGCCAGCAAGGGACTAGCGGTTTCCACAGATACGCAGTATTTT. Its translation is CASKGLAVSTDTQYF.

This clonotype was recorded at least ten times. This rearrangement joins TRBV11-2 to TRBJ1-6; D not certain. The CDR3 spans 14 residues. The germline V gene has CDR1 SGHAT and CDR2 FQNNGV. V lost 1 base and J 8 bases, leaving 9 bases between the germline ends. This CDR3 reads CASSLASIDSPLHF. CDR3 nucleotides: TGTGCCAGCAGCTTAGCGTCGATAGATTCACCCCTCCACTTT.

This clonotype has only a few counts. The genes are TRBV11-2 and TRBJ1-3; D is uncertain. V was shortened by 0 bases and J by 4 bases, with 4 bases between the two germline ends. The CDR3 is made up of 13 amino acids. Germline V CDR1 and CDR2: SGHAT, FQNNGV. The CDR3: CASSLERGNTIYF. Here the CDR3 DNA reads TGTGCCAGCAGCTTAGAGCGCGGAAACACCATATATTTT.

Ten or more counts support this clonotype. The chain combines TRBV6-1 with TRBJ2-1; 7 bases are a match to TRBD1. The CDR3 runs to 13 residues. Germline V lookup: CDR1 MNHNS, CDR2 SASEGT. V lost 4 bases to trimming and J lost 8 bases; unmatched junction nucleotides: 5. CDR3: CASSATGIHEQFF. CDR3 coding DNA: TGTGCCAGCAGTGCGACAGGGATCCATGAGCAGTTCTTC.

This clonotype was seen many times. The rearrangement joins TRBV6-2 or TRBV6-3 to TRBJ1-5; D call uncertain. The V end was cut by 4 bases, the J end by 5 bases, with 15 bases between. The CDR3 contains 15 residues. The germline gives CDR1 MNHEY, CDR2 SVGEGT. The CDR3 reads CASSSSGIGYQPQHF. The CDR3 DNA follows: TGTGCCAGCAGTTCCTCGGGGATAGGGTATCAGCCCCAGCATTTT.

This clonotype has more than one count but fewer than ten. This sequence joins TRBV2 and TRBJ2-2; TRBD1 matches at 8 bases. CDR3 length: 15 amino acids. The germline CDR1 and CDR2 sequences are SNHLY and FYNNEI. The junction had 5 bases not matched to a gene; V was cut back by 6 bases and J by 2 bases. For the CDR3, the DNA is TGTGCCAGCAGAAAGGACAGGGCAAACACCGGGGAGCTGTTTTTT. Translating gives CASRKDRANTGELFF.

This clonotype was seen a handful of times. The rearrangement links TRBV29-1 to TRBJ2-1; 7 bases line up with TRBD1. CDR1 SQVTM and CDR2 ANQGSEA come from the germline V gene. V lost 7 bases, J lost 1 base, and 10 bases stayed unmatched. This CDR3 has 15 residues. CDR3 nucleotide sequence: TGCAGCGCCGAGCACTGGACAGGTTCCTACAATGAGCAGTTCTTC. Translating it yields CSAEHWTGSYNEQFF.

There are many counts of this clonotype. The V gene is TRBV4-2, the J gene TRBJ2-3, with a tentative D call TRBD2 (5 bases). CDR1 LGHNA and CDR2 YNFKEQ come from the germline V gene. The CDR3 length is 16 residues. V dropped 0 bases and J dropped 1 base, with 11 bases sitting between them. The DNA for the CDR3 is TGTGCCAGCAGCCAAGAAGCGGCGCCTCGCACAGATACGCAGTATTTT. This gives the protein CASSQEAAPRTDTQYF.

This clonotype came up many times. The chain employs TRBV7-9 and TRBJ1-1; TRBD1 is a possible D gene (5 bases). The germline V and J ends were trimmed by 5 bases and 1 base, with 23 bases remaining between them. This CDR3 has 18 amino acids. CDR1 and CDR2 (germline): SEHNR, FQNEAQ (reference sequence). CDR3 loop: CASSLALGHNFKNTEAFF. CDR3 nucleotides: TGTGCCAGCAGCCTGGCCTTAGGACACAACTTTAAGAACACTGAAGCTTTCTTT.

The chain is built from TRBV9 and TRBJ2-7; TRBD2 matches 10 bases. CDR1 and CDR2 from the germline V gene are SGDLS and YYNGEE. V lost 3 bases to trimming and J lost 2 bases; unmatched junction nucleotides: 5. CDR3 length: 15 residues. The CDR3 nucleotides are TGTGCCAGCAGCGCCGGACTAGCGGTTACCTACGAGCAGTACTTC. This codes for CASSAGLAVTYEQYF.

The chain is built from TRBV5-6 and TRBJ2-2; D not resolved. V lost 1 base and J 1 base, leaving 5 bases between the germline ends. Germline lookup yields CDR1 SGHDT and CDR2 YYEEEE. This CDR3 is built from 14 residues. CDR3 region: CASSLKMNTGELFF. As DNA, the CDR3 is TGTGCCAGCAGCTTGAAAATGAACACCGGGGAGCTGTTTTTT.

This clonotype has just a few counts. The genes are TRBV11-1 and TRBJ2-1; the D gene is possibly TRBD1 (5 bases). CDR3 length: 12 residues. V lost 6 bases, J lost 10 bases, and 13 bases lay in between. The V gene's germline CDR1 is SGHAT and CDR2 FQDESV (reference sequence). CDR3: CASSPTGSEQFF. CDR3 nucleotides: TGTGCCAGCAGTCCTACAGGCAGCGAGCAGTTCTTC.